This entry lists 5 T cell receptor beta chains sequenced from one sample in a study of Ad26.COV2.S vaccination and SARS-CoV-2 variants. Documented treatment: some 20 received Ad26.COV2.S at low or high dose, single or two shots; a few received placebo; per-sample allocation not given. Specimen acquisition occurred on day 63 following the initial vaccine or placebo injection. This table comes from immunoSEQ multiplex PCR, and its TCRdb copy is limited to in-frame clones, with some not included. The sample has approximately 420,000 clones; 80% to 90% are singletons. The material sequenced was peripheral blood, taken in a trial of Ad26.COV2.S vaccine versus placebo. These receptors were taken from a person aged 18-60 years who received the Ad26.COV2.S COVID-19 vaccine or a placebo.

The chain's CDR3 is CASSRKQAPGANVLTF. The CDR3 nucleotides are TGTGCCAGCAGCAGAAAACAGGCACCCGGGGCCAACGTCCTGACTTTC. The chain combines TRBV11-2 with TRBJ2-6, with a weak D call TRBD1 (5 bases). This CDR3 is 16 amino acids long. Germline CDR1 is SGHAT and CDR2 is FQNNGV. The V end lost 5 bases, the J end lost 4 bases, and 15 bases lay between the germline ends.

V and J are TRBV9 and TRBJ2-5, with D possibly being TRBD1 (6 bases). Deletions cut 3 bases from V and 5 bases from J, with 20 bases between. The length of the CDR3 is 16 residues. Germline lookup yields CDR1 SGDLS and CDR2 YYNGEE. CDR3: CASSGRDTDPWETQYF. The CDR3 bases are TGTGCCAGCAGCGGACGGGACACGGATCCATGGGAGACCCAGTACTTC.

The rearrangement uses TRBV5-1 and TRBJ2-2; a weak D match, TRBD1 (6 bases). The V end lost 5 bases, the J end lost 4 bases, and 18 bases lay between the germline ends. The CDR3 is 16 amino acids. CDR1 is SGHRS and CDR2 is YFSETQ in the germline V gene. The CDR3 region has the DNA TGCGCCAGCAGAGGAGTGGGCCAGGGGACCACCGGGGAGCTGTTTTTT. Translation gives CASRGVGQGTTGELFF.

The rearrangement joins TRBV5-1 to TRBJ1-2; D remains ambiguous. V was trimmed by 4 bases and J by 7 bases, leaving 11 bases between them. Germline V gives CDR1 SGHRS, CDR2 YFSETQ. There are 12 residues in the CDR3. The DNA for the CDR3 is TGCGCCAGCAGCCAAGGGAATGGTGGCTACACCTTC. This codes for CASSQGNGGYTF.

The gene calls are TRBV19 and TRBJ2-1; D is possibly TRBD1 (5 bases). The V end was cut by 8 bases, the J end by 5 bases, with 13 bases between. CDR1 is LNHDA, CDR2 SQIVND, per germline (reference sequence). The CDR3 extends over 13 amino acids. The CDR3 spells CASRNRLNNEQFF. The DNA of the CDR3 is TGTGCCAGTCGGAACAGGCTGAACAATGAGCAGTTCTTC.